This entry features one T cell receptor (beta chain) sequence. The source of the sample is a study of blood T cell repertoires in COVID-19. Study summary: Sites across the United States, Italy and Spain contributed samples from acute and convalescent COVID-19.

Germline lookup yields CDR1 KGHSH and CDR2 LQKENI. The CDR3 totals 12 residues. V was trimmed by 2 bases and J by 5 bases, leaving 6 bases between them. As originally analysed: It was from reference gene primer amplification that nucleated cell counts were estimated. Data came from immunoSEQ multiplex PCR; TCRdb stores just in-frame clones and leaves some out. From that table come the V and J calls and clone size; the DNA was used to work out D and trimming. The table has about 220,000 clones, roughly four fifths seen once. Source material: peripheral blood. This TCR derives from a woman aged 30 to 39 who had recovered from COVID-19. This chain connects TRBV18 to TRBJ1-1; D remains unclear. The CDR3 bases are TGTGCCAGCTCACCAGAGAGGACTGAAGCTTTCTTT. This gives the protein CASSPERTEAFF. Together with reference TRBV18 and TRBJ1-1, the CDR3 gives the full variable domain: NAGVMQNPRHLVRRRGQEARLRCSPMKGHSHVYWYRQLPEEGLKFMVYLQKENIIDESGMPKERFSAEFPKEGPSILRIQQVVRGDSAAYFCASSPERTEAFFGQGTRLTVV.